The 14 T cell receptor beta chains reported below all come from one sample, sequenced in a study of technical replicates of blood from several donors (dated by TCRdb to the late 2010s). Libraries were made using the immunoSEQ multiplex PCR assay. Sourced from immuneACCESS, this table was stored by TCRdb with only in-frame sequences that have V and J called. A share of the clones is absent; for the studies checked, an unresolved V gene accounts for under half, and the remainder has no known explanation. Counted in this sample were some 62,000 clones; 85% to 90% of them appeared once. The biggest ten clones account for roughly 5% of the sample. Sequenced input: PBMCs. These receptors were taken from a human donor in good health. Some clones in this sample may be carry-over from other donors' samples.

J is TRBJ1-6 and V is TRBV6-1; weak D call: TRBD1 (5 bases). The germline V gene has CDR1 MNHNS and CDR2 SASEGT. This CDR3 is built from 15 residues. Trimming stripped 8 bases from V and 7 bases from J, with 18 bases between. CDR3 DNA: TGTGCCAGCCTTGTCAGCCCGGGACTAAATTCACCCCTCCACTTT. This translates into CASLVSPGLNSPLHF.

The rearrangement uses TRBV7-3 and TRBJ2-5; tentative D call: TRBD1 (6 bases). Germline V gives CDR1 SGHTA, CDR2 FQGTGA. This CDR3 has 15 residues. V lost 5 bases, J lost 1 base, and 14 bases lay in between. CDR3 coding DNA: TGTGCCAGCAGCCAAGGGGGTCAGTTCCAAGAGACCCAGTACTTC. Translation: CASSQGGQFQETQYF.

The CDR3 DNA sequence: TGTGCCAGTAGGTATCCAGGCCTATCGAACACTGAAGCTTTCTTT. This encodes CASRYPGLSNTEAFF. The chain links TRBV19 to TRBJ1-1, with D uncertain. V was pared by 6 bases and J by 1 base, with 15 bases between. This CDR3 region has 15 residues. Germline V lookup: CDR1 LNHDA, CDR2 SQIVND (reference sequence).

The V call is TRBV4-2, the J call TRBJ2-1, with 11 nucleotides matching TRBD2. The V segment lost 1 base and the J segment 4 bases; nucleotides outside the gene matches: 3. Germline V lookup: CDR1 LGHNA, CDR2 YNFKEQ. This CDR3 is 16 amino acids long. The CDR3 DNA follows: TGTGCCAGCAGCCAAGTACCTAGCGGGGGGTACAATGAGCAGTTCTTC. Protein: CASSQVPSGGYNEQFF.

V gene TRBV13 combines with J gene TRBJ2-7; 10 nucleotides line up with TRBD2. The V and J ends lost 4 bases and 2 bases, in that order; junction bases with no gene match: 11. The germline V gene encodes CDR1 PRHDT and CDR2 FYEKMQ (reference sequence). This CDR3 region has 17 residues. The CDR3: CASSSPYRAGGTYEQYF. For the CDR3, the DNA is TGTGCCAGCAGCTCACCCTACCGAGCGGGAGGGACCTACGAGCAGTACTTC.

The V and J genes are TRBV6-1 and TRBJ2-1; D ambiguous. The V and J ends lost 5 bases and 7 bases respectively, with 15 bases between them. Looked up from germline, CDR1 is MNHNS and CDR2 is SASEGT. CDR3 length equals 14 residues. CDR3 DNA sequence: TGTGCCAGCAGTCCCGACCATGCGAGGAATGAGCAGTTCTTC. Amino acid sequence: CASSPDHARNEQFF.

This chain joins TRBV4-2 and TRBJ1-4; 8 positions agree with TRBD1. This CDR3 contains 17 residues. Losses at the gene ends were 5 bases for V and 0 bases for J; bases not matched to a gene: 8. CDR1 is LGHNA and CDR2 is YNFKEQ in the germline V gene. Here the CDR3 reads CASSDGQGVTTNEKLFF. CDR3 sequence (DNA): TGTGCCAGCAGCGACGGACAGGGAGTTACAACTAATGAAAAACTGTTTTTT.

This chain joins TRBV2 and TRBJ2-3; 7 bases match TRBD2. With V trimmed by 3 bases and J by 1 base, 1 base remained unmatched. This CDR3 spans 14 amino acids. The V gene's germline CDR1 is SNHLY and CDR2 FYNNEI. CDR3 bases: TGTGCCAGCAGTGACCGGGGGGGCACAGATACGCAGTATTTT. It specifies CASSDRGGTDTQYF.

The chain's CDR3 is CASSLQGPTWTQFF. The CDR3 nucleotides read TGTGCCAGCAGCTTGCAGGGCCCCACTTGGACGCAGTTCTTC. This sequence joins TRBV5-6 and TRBJ2-1, with D possibly matching TRBD1 (5 bases). Trimming left V 1 base short and J 12 bases short, with 17 bases between. The germline gives CDR1 SGHDT, CDR2 YYEEEE. CDR3 size: 14 residues.

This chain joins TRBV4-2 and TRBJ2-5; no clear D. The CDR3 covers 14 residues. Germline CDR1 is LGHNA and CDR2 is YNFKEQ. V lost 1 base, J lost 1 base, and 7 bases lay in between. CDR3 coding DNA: TGTGCCAGCAGCCAAGGGGCAGTCCAAGAGACCCAGTACTTC. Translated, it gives CASSQGAVQETQYF.

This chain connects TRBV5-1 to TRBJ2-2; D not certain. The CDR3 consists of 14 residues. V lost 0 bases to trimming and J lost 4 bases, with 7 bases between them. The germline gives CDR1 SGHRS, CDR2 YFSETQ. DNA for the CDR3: TGCGCCAGCAGCTTGGATCCCGTCACCGGGGAGCTGTTTTTT. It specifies CASSLDPVTGELFF.

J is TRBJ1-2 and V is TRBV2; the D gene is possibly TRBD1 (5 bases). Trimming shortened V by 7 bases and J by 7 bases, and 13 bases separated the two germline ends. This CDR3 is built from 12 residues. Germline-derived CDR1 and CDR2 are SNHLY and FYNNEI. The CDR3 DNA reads TGTGCCAGCACGGCAGGGCCCGGTGGCTACACCTTC. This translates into CASTAGPGGYTF.

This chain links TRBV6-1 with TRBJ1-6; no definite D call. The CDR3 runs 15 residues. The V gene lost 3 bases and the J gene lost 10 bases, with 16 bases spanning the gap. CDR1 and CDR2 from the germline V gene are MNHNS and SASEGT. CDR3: CASSDSWRDGSPLHF. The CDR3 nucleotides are TGTGCCAGCAGTGATAGTTGGCGGGATGGGTCACCCCTCCACTTT.

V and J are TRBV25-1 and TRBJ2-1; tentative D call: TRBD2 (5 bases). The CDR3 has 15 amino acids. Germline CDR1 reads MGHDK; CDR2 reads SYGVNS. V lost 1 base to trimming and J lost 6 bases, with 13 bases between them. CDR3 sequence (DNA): TGTGCCAGCAGTGAATCGGGCGCGGGTGGCAATGAGCAGTTCTTC. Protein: CASSESGAGGNEQFF.